This T cell receptor (beta chain) was captured by sequencing in a study of a mutant IDH1 vaccine in newly diagnosed glioma. At the level of the study: Patients' prior therapy spanned radiotherapy, temozolomide, or both; most underwent both. Study-wide results and caveats: Most patients, approximately 93%, showed vaccine-induced immune responses. Whatever changes occurred in top peripheral T cell clonotypes seemed unrelated to pseudoprogression.

As to time point: baseline, week 1 (first vaccination visit). Treatment in this sample: pre-vaccination baseline after standard-of-care therapy. Patients carried new grade 3 or 4 IDH1-mutant astrocytomas lacking nuclear ATRX. About this clone itself: Its antigen is not known.

This CDR3 is 16 amino acids long. V lost 0 bases and J lost 5; bases outside the gene matches: 10. In germline, CDR1 is SGHNT, CDR2 YYREEE (reference sequence). Sequencing used immunoSEQ multiplex PCR; TCRdb keeps in-frame clones, though not all of them. This sample has about 98,000 clones, with approximately 90% found just once. Sequencing used PBMCs, obtained from a glioma patient treated with radiotherapy, temozolomide or both. The clonotype comes from a woman between 45 and 60 years old with glioma. V and J are TRBV5-4 and TRBJ2-7, with 8 bases identical to TRBD1. In nucleotides, the CDR3 is TGTGCCAGCAGCTTGGGGCTGGACAGGGAAATCGACGAGCAGTACTTC. Its translation: CASSLGLDREIDEQYF. Looking up the rest from reference TRBV5-4 and TRBJ2-7 gives the full variable domain: ETGVTQSPTHLIKTRGQQVTLRCSSQSGHNTVSWYQQALGQGPQFIFQYYREEENGRGNFPPRFSGLQFPNYSSELNVNALELDDSALYLCASSLGLDREIDEQYFGPGTRLTVT.